Below are 11 T cell receptor beta chains sequenced from a single sample in a study of CD8+ T cells in alopecia areata. Specified treatment: oral pan-JAK inhibitor, 5-10 mg twice daily. Extracted RNA was reverse transcribed, and the resulting cDNA served as sequencing template. Assay used: immunoSEQ multiplex PCR; TCRdb lists only in-frame clones, some missing. The data show under 200,000 clones, approximately 60% seen once. The specimen comprised CD4+ T cells sorted from blood, sampled at week 24, from a patient treated with tofacitinib. The receptor source for this set is a human donor with alopecia areata.

This chain joins TRBV7-2 and TRBJ2-1; D perhaps matches TRBD1 (5 bases). This CDR3 comprises 13 residues. Looked up from germline, CDR1 is SGHTA and CDR2 is FQGNSA. The V end lost 7 bases, the J end lost 7 bases, and 14 bases lay between the germline ends. The CDR3: CASNLMGPNEQFF. CDR3 coding DNA: TGTGCCAGCAACCTGATGGGGCCGAATGAGCAGTTCTTC.

This chain joins TRBV29-1 and TRBJ1-2; TRBD1 might be the D (6 bases). The length of the CDR3 is 14 residues. The V gene lost 4 bases and the J gene lost 5 bases, with 17 bases spanning the gap. CDR1 and CDR2 (germline): SQVTM, ANQGSEA. The CDR3 DNA reads as TGCAGCGTTGGCCAGGGGAGGTCTCGGTATGGCTACACCTTC. This sequence encodes CSVGQGRSRYGYTF.

This sequence joins TRBV4-2 and TRBJ1-2, with D possibly TRBD1 on 5 matching bases. Trimming shortened V by 0 bases and J by 6 bases, and 11 bases separated the two germline ends. The CDR3 loop spans 14 amino acids. Germline V gives CDR1 LGHNA, CDR2 YNFKEQ. In DNA form, the CDR3 reads TGTGCCAGCAGCCAAGACAGGGTTAAGGATGGCTACACCTTC. Protein sequence: CASSQDRVKDGYTF.

The V and J genes are TRBV6-6 and TRBJ2-3, with 8 nucleotides matching TRBD2. The CDR3 is made up of 15 amino acids. V lost 5 bases to trimming and J lost 1 base; unmatched junction nucleotides: 5. Per germline, CDR1 MNHNY and CDR2 SVGAGI (reference sequence). DNA for the CDR3: TGTGCCAGCAGTGGGACTAGATCTGGCACAGATACGCAGTATTTT. Amino acids: CASSGTRSGTDTQYF.

V and J are TRBV5-6 and TRBJ2-5; D possibly uses TRBD1 or TRBD2 (6 bases each). CDR1 is SGHDT, CDR2 YYEEEE, per germline. CDR3 length: 17 amino acids. Trimming pared 4 bases from V and 1 base from J, leaving 20 bases between. CDR3 protein: CASSRHLGGVTQETQYF. DNA for the CDR3: TGTGCCAGCAGCCGACATCTGGGGGGCGTAACCCAAGAGACCCAGTACTTC.

This clone has only one observation. A junction boundary mismatches the germline segment, possibly from a read error. V and J are TRBV7-7 and TRBJ2-7; D is ambiguous. The CDR3 sequence is 15 residues long. Germline loops: CDR1 SSHAT, CDR2 FNYEAQ (reference sequence). CDR3 residues: CASSSLLGPTYEQYF. CDR3 nucleotide sequence: TGTGCTAGCAGCTCCCTCCTAGGACCTACCTACGAGCAGTACTTC.

The CDR3 protein is CASSNRPGHQETQYF. CDR3 nucleotides: TGCGCCAGCAGCAATCGCCCGGGGCACCAAGAGACCCAGTACTTC. The chain recombines TRBV5-1 with TRBJ2-5; D is tentatively TRBD1 or TRBD2 (5 bases each). This CDR3 contains 15 residues. Trimming left V 4 bases short and J 0 bases short, with 13 bases between. In germline, CDR1 is SGHRS, CDR2 YFSETQ.

This chain uses TRBV7-9 with TRBJ1-5; the D gene is possibly TRBD1 (5 bases). Germline CDR1 is SEHNR and CDR2 is FQNEAQ (reference sequence). V lost 3 bases and J 4 bases, leaving 13 bases between the germline ends. This CDR3 spans 15 amino acids. The CDR3 DNA reads as TGTGCCAGCAGCTTGGGGACGGGCGCTAATCAGCCCCAGCATTTT. Encoded protein: CASSLGTGANQPQHF.

This clone was observed once. The chain links TRBV19 to TRBJ1-2; 7 positions agree with TRBD1. This CDR3 is built from 13 residues. V lost 4 bases to trimming and J lost 4 bases; unmatched junction nucleotides: 3. Germline V gene lookup returns CDR1 LNHDA and CDR2 SQIVND (reference sequence). For the CDR3, the DNA is TGTGCCAGTAGTACCGGACAGGTCTATGGCTACACCTTC. Translation: CASSTGQVYGYTF.

This chain joins TRBV30 and TRBJ2-5; D may match TRBD1 or TRBD2 (6 bases each). There are 12 residues in the CDR3. Germline V gene lookup returns CDR1 GTSNPN and CDR2 SVGIG (reference sequence). Trimming pared 3 bases from V and 5 bases from J, leaving 10 bases between. The CDR3 loop reads CAWRGGRETQYF. Written as DNA, the CDR3 is TGTGCCTGGAGGGGGGGCCGGGAGACCCAGTACTTC.

The J gene is TRBJ2-2, the V gene TRBV6-1; a weak D match, TRBD1 (5 bases). The CDR3 is made up of 14 amino acids. CDR1 is MNHNS, CDR2 SASEGT, per germline. Trimming pared 8 bases from V and 6 bases from J, leaving 16 bases between. In nucleotides, the CDR3 is TGTGCCAGCGCCAGGGCCCCTGATGCCGGGGAGCTGTTTTTT. Encoded protein: CASARAPDAGELFF.